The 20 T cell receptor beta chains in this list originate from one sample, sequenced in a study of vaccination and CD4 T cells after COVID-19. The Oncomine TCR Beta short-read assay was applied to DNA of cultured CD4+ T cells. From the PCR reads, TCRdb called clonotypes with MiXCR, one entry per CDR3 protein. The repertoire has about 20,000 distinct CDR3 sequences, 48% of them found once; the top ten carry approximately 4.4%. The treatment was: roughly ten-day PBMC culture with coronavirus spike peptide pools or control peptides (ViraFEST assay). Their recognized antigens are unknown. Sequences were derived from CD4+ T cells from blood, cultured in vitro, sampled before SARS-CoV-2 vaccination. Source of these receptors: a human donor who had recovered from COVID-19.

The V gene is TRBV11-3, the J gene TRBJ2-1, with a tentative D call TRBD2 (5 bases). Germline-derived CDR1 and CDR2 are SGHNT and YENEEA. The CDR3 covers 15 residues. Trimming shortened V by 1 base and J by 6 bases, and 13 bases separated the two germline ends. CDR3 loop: CASSLVFPRGNEQFF. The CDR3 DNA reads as TGTGCCAGCAGCTTAGTGTTCCCCCGGGGCAATGAGCAGTTCTTC.

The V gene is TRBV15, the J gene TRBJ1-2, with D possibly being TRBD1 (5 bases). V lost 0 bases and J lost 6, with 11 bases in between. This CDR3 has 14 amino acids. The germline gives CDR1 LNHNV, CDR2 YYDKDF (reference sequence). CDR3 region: CATSRDPRVHGYTF. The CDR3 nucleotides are TGTGCCACCAGCAGAGATCCCAGGGTCCATGGCTACACCTTC.

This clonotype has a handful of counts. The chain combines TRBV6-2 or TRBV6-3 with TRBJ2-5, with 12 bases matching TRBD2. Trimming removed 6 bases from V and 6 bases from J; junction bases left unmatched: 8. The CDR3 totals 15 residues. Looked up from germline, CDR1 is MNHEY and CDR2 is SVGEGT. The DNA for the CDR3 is TGTGCCAGCAGGGGATACACTAGCGGGGGGAAGACCCAGTACTTC. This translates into CASRGYTSGGKTQYF.

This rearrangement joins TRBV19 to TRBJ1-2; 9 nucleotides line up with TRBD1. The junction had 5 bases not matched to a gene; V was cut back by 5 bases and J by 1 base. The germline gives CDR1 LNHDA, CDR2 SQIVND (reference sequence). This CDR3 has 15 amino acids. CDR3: CASSGQGTSNYGYTF. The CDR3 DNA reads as TGTGCCAGTAGTGGACAGGGGACAAGTAACTATGGCTACACCTTC.

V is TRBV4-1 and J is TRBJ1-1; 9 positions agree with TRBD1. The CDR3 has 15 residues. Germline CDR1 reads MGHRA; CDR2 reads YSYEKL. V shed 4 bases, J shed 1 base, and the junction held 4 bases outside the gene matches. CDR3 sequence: CASSREGQGNTEAFF. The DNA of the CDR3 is TGCGCCAGCAGCCGAGAGGGACAGGGGAACACTGAAGCTTTCTTT.

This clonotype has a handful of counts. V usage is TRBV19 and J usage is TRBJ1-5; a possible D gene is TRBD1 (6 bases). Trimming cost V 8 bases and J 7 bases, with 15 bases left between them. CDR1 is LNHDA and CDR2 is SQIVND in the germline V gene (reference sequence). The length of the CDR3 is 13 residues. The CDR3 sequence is CASLQGEFQPQHF. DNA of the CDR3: TGTGCCAGTTTACAGGGTGAATTCCAGCCCCAGCATTTT.

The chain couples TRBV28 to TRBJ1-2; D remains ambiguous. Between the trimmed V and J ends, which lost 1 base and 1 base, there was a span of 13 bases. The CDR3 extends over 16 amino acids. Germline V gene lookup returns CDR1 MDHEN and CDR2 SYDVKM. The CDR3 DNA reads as TGTGCCAGCAGTTTATATGCGGCAAATTTTAACTATGGCTACACCTTC. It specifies CASSLYAANFNYGYTF.

CDR3 DNA: TGTGCCAGTAGTATAGACTTCACGGACACTGAAGCTTTCTTT. Amino acid sequence: CASSIDFTDTEAFF. The chain recombines TRBV19 with TRBJ1-1; the D is unclear. Trimming shortened V by 0 bases and J by 3 bases, and 8 bases separated the two germline ends. Germline loops: CDR1 LNHDA, CDR2 SQIVND (reference sequence). This CDR3 is built from 14 residues.

The CDR3 is CATQGPNSNQPQHF. The CDR3 region has the DNA TGTGCCACACAGGGACCTAATAGCAATCAGCCCCAGCATTTT. The chain links TRBV7-9 to TRBJ1-5, with TRBD1 as a possible D gene (6 bases). Germline V gene sequence: CDR1 SEHNR, CDR2 FQNEAQ (reference sequence). The CDR3 is 14 residues long. Trimming took off 10 bases at V and 0 bases at J, with 13 bases between the two ends. Full variable domain (remainder filled in from reference TRBV7-9 and TRBJ1-5): DTGVSQNPRHKITKRGQNVTFRCDPISEHNRLYWYRQTLGQGPEFLTYFQNEAQLEKSRLLSDRFSAERPKGSFSTLEIQRTEQGDSAMYLCATQGPNSNQPQHFGDGTRLSIL.

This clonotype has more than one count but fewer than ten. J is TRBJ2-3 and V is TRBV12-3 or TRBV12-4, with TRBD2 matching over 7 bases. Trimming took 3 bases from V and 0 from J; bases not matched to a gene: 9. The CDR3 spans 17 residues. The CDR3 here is CASSFPSGATSTDTQYF. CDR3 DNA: TGTGCCAGCAGTTTCCCTAGCGGAGCGACTAGCACAGATACGCAGTATTTT.

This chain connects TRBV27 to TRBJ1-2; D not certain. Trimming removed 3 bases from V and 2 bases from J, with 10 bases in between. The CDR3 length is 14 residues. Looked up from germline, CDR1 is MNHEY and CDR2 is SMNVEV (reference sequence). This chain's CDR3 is CASSFGSENYGYTF. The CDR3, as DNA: TGTGCCAGCAGTTTTGGGTCAGAAAACTATGGCTACACCTTC.

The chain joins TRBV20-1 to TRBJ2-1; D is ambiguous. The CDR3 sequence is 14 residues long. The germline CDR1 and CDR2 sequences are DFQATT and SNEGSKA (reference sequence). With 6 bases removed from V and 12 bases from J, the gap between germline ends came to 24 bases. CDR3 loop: CSAPRVPRSGGQFF. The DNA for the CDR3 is TGCAGTGCCCCCCGTGTCCCCCGCTCGGGTGGGCAGTTCTTC.

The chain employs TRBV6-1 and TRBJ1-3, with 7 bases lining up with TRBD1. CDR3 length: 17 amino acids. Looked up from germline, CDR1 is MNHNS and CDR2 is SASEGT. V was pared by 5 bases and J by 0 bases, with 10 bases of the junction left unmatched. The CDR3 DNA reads TGTGCCAGCAGTAGGCCCCCCTGGACAGGCTCTGGAAACACCATATATTTT. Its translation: CASSRPPWTGSGNTIYF.

CDR3 nucleotide sequence: TGTGCCAGCAGTTTGGGGACACTGGGCTACACCTTC. Its translation: CASSLGTLGYTF. The rearrangement joins TRBV28 to TRBJ1-2; tentatively, D is TRBD1 (6 bases). Per the germline V gene, CDR1 is MDHEN and CDR2 is SYDVKM. V gave up 3 bases and J gave up 8 bases, with 10 bases separating them. The CDR3 runs 12 residues.

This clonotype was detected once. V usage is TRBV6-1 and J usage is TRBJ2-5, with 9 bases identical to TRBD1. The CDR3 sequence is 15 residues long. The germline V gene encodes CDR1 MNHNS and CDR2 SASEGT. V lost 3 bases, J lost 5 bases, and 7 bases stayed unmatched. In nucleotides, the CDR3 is TGTGCCAGCAGTGACGGGACAGGGCCCGCCGAGACCCAGTACTTC. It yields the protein CASSDGTGPAETQYF.

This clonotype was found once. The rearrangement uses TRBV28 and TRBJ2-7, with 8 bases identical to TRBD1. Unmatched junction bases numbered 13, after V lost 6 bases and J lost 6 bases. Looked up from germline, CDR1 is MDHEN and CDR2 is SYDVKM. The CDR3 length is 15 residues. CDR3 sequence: CASRGKWTGFTEQYF. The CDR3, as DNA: TGTGCCAGCAGGGGGAAATGGACAGGGTTCACCGAGCAGTACTTC.

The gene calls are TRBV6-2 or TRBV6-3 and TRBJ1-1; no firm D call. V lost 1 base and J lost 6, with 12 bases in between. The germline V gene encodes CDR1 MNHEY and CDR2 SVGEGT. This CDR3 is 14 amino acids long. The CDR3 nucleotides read TGTGCCAGCAGTTACTTTAACAGACTAGCTGAAGCTTTCTTT. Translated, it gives CASSYFNRLAEAFF.

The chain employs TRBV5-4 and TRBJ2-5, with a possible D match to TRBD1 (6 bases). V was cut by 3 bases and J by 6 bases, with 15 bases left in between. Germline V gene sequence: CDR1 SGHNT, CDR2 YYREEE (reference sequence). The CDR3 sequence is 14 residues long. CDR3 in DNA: TGTGCCAGCAGCTCCCTGGGGGCCGTGAAGACCCAGTACTTC. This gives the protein CASSSLGAVKTQYF.

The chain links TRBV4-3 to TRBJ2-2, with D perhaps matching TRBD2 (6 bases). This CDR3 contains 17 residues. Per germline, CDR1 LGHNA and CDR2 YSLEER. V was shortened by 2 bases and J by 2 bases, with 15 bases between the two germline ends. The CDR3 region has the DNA TGCGCCAGCAGCCAATCTCCGGGAGAAATCAACACCGGGGAGCTGTTTTTT. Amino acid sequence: CASSQSPGEINTGELFF.

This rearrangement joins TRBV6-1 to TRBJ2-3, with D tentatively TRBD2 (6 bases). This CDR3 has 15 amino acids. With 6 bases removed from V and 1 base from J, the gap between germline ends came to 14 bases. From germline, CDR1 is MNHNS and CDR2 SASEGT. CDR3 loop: CASSRWGGRTDTQYF. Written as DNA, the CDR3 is TGTGCCAGCAGCCGATGGGGAGGTCGCACAGATACGCAGTATTTT.